These 12 T cell receptor beta chains came from one sample sequenced in a study of T cell clones after liver transplantation (dated by TCRdb to about 2019). Library construction relied on the immunoSEQ multiplex PCR assay. TCRdb took this table from immuneACCESS and kept in-frame rearrangements with V and J called. Such tables lack part of the clones; where checked against another copy, unresolved V genes explain under half of the gap, and the rest is unexplained. The sample table holds roughly 72,000 clones, of which approximately 80% were seen once. Together, the top ten hold 2.1% of the sample. Sequencing was performed on CD4+ T cells from blood, taken 48 months after liver transplant. The receptors were sampled from a human patient who received a liver transplant. After a transplant, some T cells may be the graft donor's own cells.

The CDR3 bases are TGTGCCAGCAGCCGGACAGGGGGAGGAAACACCATATATTTT. It specifies CASSRTGGGNTIYF. The chain employs TRBV9 and TRBJ1-3; TRBD1 aligns across 10 bases. Germline CDR1 SGDLS, CDR2 YYNGEE. Trimming at V came to 4 bases and at J to 4 bases, leaving 2 bases not matched to a gene. This CDR3 is 14 amino acids long.

The chain couples TRBV21-1 to TRBJ2-1; TRBD2, the D gene given by the table, was not confirmed from the DNA. TRBV21-1 is flagged as a pseudogene. This CDR3 has 16 residues. For the CDR3, the DNA is TGTGCCAGCAGCAAATACCCTAGCGGGAACTACAATGAGCAGTTCTTC. This gives the protein CASSKYPSGNYNEQFF.

The gene calls are TRBV2 and TRBJ1-2; no firm D call. Per the germline V gene, CDR1 is SNHLY and CDR2 is FYNNEI. The CDR3 covers 12 residues. Trimming took 3 bases from V and 4 from J, leaving 6 bases between them. The CDR3 loop is CASSDLGYGYTF. The CDR3 nucleotides are TGTGCCAGCAGTGACTTGGGCTATGGCTACACCTTC.

The chain recombines TRBV29-1 with TRBJ1-2, with D unclear. V was pared by 7 bases and J by 5 bases, with 23 bases between. Germline CDR1 reads SQVTM; CDR2 reads ANQGSEA. This CDR3 has 15 residues. The CDR3 bases are TGCAGCGCAAGGGAGCGTTGGGAGCCGGTGTATGGCTACACCTTC. It encodes CSARERWEPVYGYTF.

The J gene is TRBJ2-5, the V gene TRBV10-3, with 10 bases matching TRBD2. Trimming at V came to 6 bases and at J to 2 bases, leaving 6 bases not matched to a gene. Germline loops: CDR1 ENHRY, CDR2 SYGVKD. The CDR3 loop spans 15 amino acids. The DNA of the CDR3 is TGTGCCATCAGCGGCGGAGCGGGAGGGCAAGAGACCCAGTACTTC. Protein: CAISGGAGGQETQYF.

The count of this clone is one. The J gene is TRBJ1-5, the V gene TRBV5-5, with D unclear. Germline lookup yields CDR1 SGHKS and CDR2 YYEKEE (reference sequence). This CDR3 contains 13 residues. V lost 3 bases and J lost 6, with 10 bases in between. CDR3 residues: CASSSEFRQPQHF. For the CDR3, the DNA is TGTGCCAGCAGCTCCGAATTTCGTCAGCCCCAGCATTTT. The full variable domain, in which reference TRBV5-5 and TRBJ1-5 provide the parts outside the CDR3, is DAGVTQSPTHLIKTRGQQVTLRCSPISGHKSVSWYQQVLGQGPQFIFQYYEKEERGRGNFPDRFSARQFPNYSSELNVNALLLGDSALYLCASSSEFRQPQHFGDGTRLSIL.

The rearrangement uses TRBV27 and TRBJ2-1; TRBD2 aligns across 10 bases. The germline V gene encodes CDR1 MNHEY and CDR2 SMNVEV (reference sequence). J gave up 8 bases and V 6 bases, and 25 bases lay outside the gene matches. The length of the CDR3 is 20 residues. The CDR3 bases are TGTGCCAGCAGCGGCAGCGGACAGGTTGGGATTTCTAGCGGGAGAGATGAGCAGTTCTTC. Its translation: CASSGSGQVGISSGRDEQFF.

The chain is built from TRBV19 and TRBJ2-2; perhaps TRBD1 as D (5 bases). Per the germline V gene, CDR1 is LNHDA and CDR2 is SQIVND (reference sequence). V lost 4 bases and J lost 9, with 12 bases in between. This CDR3 comprises 13 residues. The CDR3 protein is CASSKTQVRELFF. The CDR3 region has the DNA TGTGCCAGTAGTAAAACACAGGTCCGGGAGCTGTTTTTT.

This chain joins TRBV2 and TRBJ2-1, with a possible D match to TRBD2 (5 bases). CDR1 is SNHLY and CDR2 is FYNNEI in the germline V gene. The length of the CDR3 is 12 residues. Trimming left V 7 bases short and J 7 bases short, with 11 bases between. CDR3 sequence: CASTRSGNEQFF. In DNA, the CDR3 is TGTGCCAGCACCAGATCGGGGAATGAGCAGTTCTTC.

V and J are TRBV5-4 and TRBJ2-1; D remains unclear. The germline V gene has CDR1 SGHNT and CDR2 YYREEE (reference sequence). Trimming took 0 bases from V and 3 from J, leaving 7 bases between them. This CDR3 comprises 14 residues. CDR3 sequence (DNA): TGTGCCAGCAGCTTGGAGGCTATCTACAATGAGCAGTTCTTC. As protein: CASSLEAIYNEQFF.

V is TRBV6-5 and J is TRBJ1-5; weak D call: TRBD1 (6 bases). The CDR3 contains 13 residues. The V and J ends lost 6 bases and 4 bases respectively, with 10 bases between them. Germline CDR1 reads MNHEY; CDR2 reads SVGAGI. CDR3 in amino acids: CASRSTGNQPQHF. The CDR3 coding sequence is TGTGCCAGCAGGTCGACAGGTAATCAGCCCCAGCATTTT.

V and J are TRBV7-3 and TRBJ1-2; possibly TRBD1 for D (5 bases). V shed 2 bases and J shed 0 bases, with 7 bases lying between them. Germline CDR1 and CDR2: SGHTA and FQGTGA. The CDR3 has 14 residues. The CDR3 loop reads CASSLGGTNYGYTF. The CDR3 DNA sequence: TGTGCCAGCAGCTTAGGGGGAACTAACTATGGCTACACCTTC. Full variable domain (outside the CDR3, taken from reference TRBV7-3 and TRBJ1-2): GAGVSQTPSNKVTEKGKYVELRCDPISGHTALYWYRQSLGQGPEFLIYFQGTGAADDSGLPNDRFFAVRPEGSVSTLKIQRTERGDSAVYLCASSLGGTNYGYTFGSGTRLTVV.